The present T cell receptor beta chain was sequenced within a study of blood T cell repertoires in COVID-19. Germline loops: CDR1 MNHNS, CDR2 SASEGT. V was cut by 2 bases and J by 0 bases, with 17 bases left in between. The CDR3 has 17 residues. As originally analysed: The assay estimated nucleated cells by amplifying reference gene primers. Profiled with immunoSEQ multiplex PCR; TCRdb holds only in-frame clones, not every one. The V and J calls and clone size were taken over from that table, and D and trimming were inferred from the DNA. Of tens of thousands of clones in the sample, about nine tenths were seen once.

The origin of this receptor is a man older than 75 with active COVID-19. Sequenced: peripheral blood. The chain combines TRBV6-1 with TRBJ2-7; D perhaps matches TRBD2 (6 bases). Written as DNA, the CDR3 is TGTGCCAGCAGTGAAAGGTCCGGAGGGCCCTTCTCCTACGAGCAGTACTTC. Its protein product is CASSERSGGPFSYEQYF.